The present T cell receptor beta chain was sequenced within a study of blood T cell repertoires in COVID-19. The CDR3 extends over 15 amino acids. Germline CDR1 SGHTA, CDR2 FQGTGA. The V gene lost 1 base and the J gene lost 8 bases, with 15 bases spanning the gap. TCRdb's table, derived via immunoSEQ multiplex PCR, lists solely in-frame clones and lacks some. This table holds roughly 55,000 clones, over 70% found once. Sequencing input: peripheral blood. The rearrangement joins TRBV7-3 to TRBJ2-1, with a tentative D call TRBD2 (6 bases). This sequence was found in a man aged 60-69 years with acute or convalescent COVID-19. The CDR3 DNA sequence: TGTGCCAGCAGCTTAATGGGGGGTAGAAGCGATGAGCAGTTCTTC. Translation: CASSLMGGRSDEQFF.